This T cell receptor beta chain was documented in a study of CD8 T cells in ankylosing spondylitis. Findings and caveats of the study: Among TCR beta sequences, a motif of eight highly homologous variants appeared characteristic of ankylosing spondylitis blood. Matched ankylosing spondylitis synovial fluid reportedly showed significant enrichment of disease-linked clones.

As for this clonotype: Its antigen is unknown.

CDR1 and CDR2 (germline): MDHEN, SYDVKM. The CDR3 has 14 residues. Trimming pared 7 bases from V and 0 bases from J, leaving 13 bases between. Molecular-barcoded quantitative 5'-RACE produced these TCR beta libraries. TCRdb re-analysed the 5' RACE reads in MiXCR, keeping a single row per CDR3 protein. In the table there are 200,000 or so distinct CDR3 sequences, more than 25% of which are singletons. The chain links TRBV28 to TRBJ2-7; D possibly uses TRBD1 or TRBD2 (5 bases each). The receptor was derived from a male donor with ankylosing spondylitis or in good health (not recorded which). Sequences were obtained from blood, either unsorted or a sorted T cell fraction (not recorded which). CDR3 sequence: CASIPGTSSYEQYF. CDR3 bases: TGTGCCAGCATTCCCGGGACGAGCTCCTACGAGCAGTACTTC.